These T cell receptor beta chains were read from a single sample in a study of shared clonotypes between healthy human individuals. Measured with immunoSEQ multiplex PCR; TCRdb has only the in-frame clones, and not every one. The sample includes over a million clones, around 76% of them seen just once. The specimen sequenced was memory CD4+ T cells sorted from blood. Every receptor here comes from a young man in good health. CDR3s include the opening cysteine and the closing phenylalanine or tryptophan. Each record gives: clone size, J gene, V gene, D gene, CDR3 DNA, CDR3 protein. The D gene is left open where the match is weak. Some rows mark clone size as missing; the rest say once, few, many or name a class of expanded clone.

>few|TRBJ1-1|TRBV10-2|NA
TGCGCCAGCACCCCTACCCAGGGTTCGACCACTGAAGCTTTCTTT
CASTPTQGSTTEAFF
>NA|TRBJ1-4|TRBV5-1|TRBD1
TGCGCCAGCAGCTTACAGGGGGATGAAAAACTGTTTTTT
CASSLQGDEKLFF
>NA|TRBJ2-5|TRBV25-1|NA
TGTGCCAGCAGTGAAAGAACTACCCTCCAAGAGACCCAGTACTTC
CASSERTTLQETQYF
>NA|TRBJ1-2|TRBV6-5|TRBD1
TGTGCCAGCAGTATTGGGACAGGGGGGGGCGGAGGCTACACCTTC
CASSIGTGGGGGYTF
>NA|TRBJ2-7|TRBV4-3|TRBD2
TGCGCCAGCAGCCATGGGACTAGCGGTACCTACGAGCAGTACTTC
CASSHGTSGTYEQYF
>NA|TRBJ1-5|TRBV10-2|TRBD1
TGCGCCAGCACTTCTGGGACAGGGACTTTTCAGCCCCAGCATTTT
CASTSGTGTFQPQHF
>many|TRBJ1-6|TRBV7-2|TRBD1
TGTGCCAGCAGGTTCTCAGGGGGGGGTAATTCACCCCTCCACTTT
CASRFSGGGNSPLHF
>NA|TRBJ2-1|TRBV13|NA
TGTGCCAGCAGCTTACAAACCGGGACCATCAATGAGCAGTTCTTC
CASSLQTGTINEQFF
>once|TRBJ2-3|TRBV6-6|NA
TGTGCCACCTACGGTATGAGTCGGGGGACAGATACGCAGTATTTT
CATYGMSRGTDTQYF
>few|TRBJ1-1|TRBV7-7|NA
TGTGCTAGCAGCCCTACAGAGAACACTGAAGCTTTCTTT
CASSPTENTEAFF
>NA|TRBJ2-1|TRBV7-8|NA
TGTGCCAGCGTGGCGGGAAGCTCCTACAATGAGCAGTTCTTC
CASVAGSSYNEQFF
>NA|TRBJ1-2|TRBV5-1|NA
TGCGCCAGCAGAGTCATATTTAGGGCCAACTATGGCTACACCTTC
CASRVIFRANYGYTF
>few|TRBJ1-4|TRBV19|NA
TGTGCCAGTAGTCACCCGACAACTAATGAAAAACTGTTTTTT
CASSHPTTNEKLFF
>NA|TRBJ1-1|TRBV30|NA
TGTGCCTGGAGGGGGGGACTCTGGTCTCGTGATGACACTGAAGCTTTCTTT
CAWRGGLWSRDDTEAFF
>NA|TRBJ1-4|TRBV10-3|TRBD1
TGTGCCATCAGTGAGTCGACCCTCGGGACAGGGGGTGAAAAACTGTTTTTT
CAISESTLGTGGEKLFF
>NA|TRBJ2-1|TRBV7-3|TRBD2
TGTGCCAGCAGCTCGGCGGGACTAGCATCCAATGAGCAGTTCTTC
CASSSAGLASNEQFF
>once|TRBJ2-6|TRBV5-4|NA
TGTGCCAGCAGCTTGGACAGGGTTGGGGCCAACGTCCTGACTTTC
CASSLDRVGANVLTF
>NA|TRBJ1-2|TRBV11-2|NA
TGTGCCAGCAGCTTAGATCAAATTAGCAGAGGGGGCTACACCTTC
CASSLDQISRGGYTF
>NA|TRBJ1-2|TRBV5-4|NA
TGTGCCAGCAGCTTGGCCGGACTGACTAACTATGGCTACACCTTC
CASSLAGLTNYGYTF
>NA|TRBJ2-5|TRBV7-6|TRBD2
TGTGCCAGCAGCTTAGTAGTCGGGGGGGCGGAGACCCAGTACTTC
CASSLVVGGAETQYF
>NA|TRBJ1-6|TRBV9|NA
TGTGCCAGCAGCCCCCATGCGGGGGATAATTCACCCCTCCACTTT
CASSPHAGDNSPLHF
>NA|TRBJ2-7|TRBV7-2|TRBD1
TGTGCCAGCAGCTTAGGATCCGACAGGGACTCCTACGAGCAGTACTTC
CASSLGSDRDSYEQYF
>few|TRBJ1-6|TRBV11-2|NA
TGTGCCAGCAGCTACCCAGGCGGCGGCCTCCACTTT
CASSYPGGGLHF
>NA|TRBJ2-1|TRBV5-1|NA
TGCGCCAGCAGCTGGGGACTTAGTGGCGATGAGCAGTTCTTC
CASSWGLSGDEQFF
>NA|TRBJ2-1|TRBV7-4|TRBD2
TGTGCCAGCAGTCTACGGGAGGAGTACAATGAGCAGTTCTTC
CASSLREEYNEQFF
>NA|TRBJ2-1|TRBV10-3|TRBD2
TGTGCCATCAGTGAGAGAGCTAGCGGGATGCTCAATGAGCAGTTCTTC
CAISERASGMLNEQFF
>few|TRBJ1-1|TRBV9|NA
TGTGCCAGCAGCGTAGACCCGGCGAACACTGAAGCTTTCTTT
CASSVDPANTEAFF
>NA|TRBJ2-1|TRBV5-1|NA
TGCGCCAGCAGCTTGGCTTATCCGGGGAATGAGCAGTTCTTC
CASSLAYPGNEQFF
>NA|TRBJ2-7|TRBV5-1|NA
TGCGCCAGCAGCTCTGGTGCCAGCTCCTACGAGCAGTACTTC
CASSSGASSYEQYF
>NA|TRBJ2-5|TRBV10-3|NA
TGTGCCATCGGATCGGGCCAAGAGACCCAGTACTTC
CAIGSGQETQYF
>NA|TRBJ1-1|TRBV5-1|NA
TGCGCCAGCAGCTTGGGGGCTAATTTTGGGAACACTGAAGCTTTCTTT
CASSLGANFGNTEAFF
>few|TRBJ1-1|TRBV7-2|NA
TGTGCCAGCAGACGAGGGGTAATGAACACTGAAGCTTTCTTT
CASRRGVMNTEAFF
>NA|TRBJ2-1|TRBV2|TRBD1
TGTGCCAGCAACCCCCGGGACAGGGGGGGAAATGAGCAGTTCTTC
CASNPRDRGGNEQFF
>NA|TRBJ2-3|TRBV5-1|NA
TGCGCCAGCAGCTTGACAGAGAGCACAGATACGCAGTATTTT
CASSLTESTDTQYF
>many|TRBJ1-2|TRBV7-2|NA
TGTGCCAGCAGCTTAGAAGGCTATGGCTACACCTTC
CASSLEGYGYTF
>NA|TRBJ2-7|TRBV12-2|NA
TGTGCAAGTCGCCCTGACAGCTACGAGCAGTACTTC
CASRPDSYEQYF
>few|TRBJ2-3|TRBV4-3|NA
TGCGCCAGCAGCCAAGATATAAGCGGCGATACGCAGTATTTT
CASSQDISGDTQYF
>NA|TRBJ2-1|TRBV5-6|TRBD1
TGTGCCAGCAGCTTGGGGGACAGGGCCCATGAGCAGTTCTTC
CASSLGDRAHEQFF
>few|TRBJ2-3|TRBV30|NA
TGTGCCTGGAGTGTAGATTCGGGAGCGGTAGATACGCAGTATTTT
CAWSVDSGAVDTQYF
>once|TRBJ1-5|TRBV2|NA
TGTGCCAGTCAGGGCGATAGCAATCAGCCCCAGCATTTT
CASQGDSNQPQHF
>NA|TRBJ1-1|TRBV28|NA
TGTGCCAGCAGTTTCCAGGGTAGGGGGAACACTGAAGCTTTCTTT
CASSFQGRGNTEAFF
>NA|TRBJ1-3|TRBV7-2|NA
TGTGCCAGCAGCCCCAGGGTGTCTGGAAACACCATATATTTT
CASSPRVSGNTIYF
>NA|TRBJ2-2|TRBV7-3|TRBD2
TGTGCCAGCAGCGTAGCGGGTGACACCGGGGAGCTGTTTTTT
CASSVAGDTGELFF
>NA|TRBJ2-5|TRBV2|NA
TGTGCCAGCGGCAGGGGAAGAGAGACCCAGTACTTC
CASGRGRETQYF